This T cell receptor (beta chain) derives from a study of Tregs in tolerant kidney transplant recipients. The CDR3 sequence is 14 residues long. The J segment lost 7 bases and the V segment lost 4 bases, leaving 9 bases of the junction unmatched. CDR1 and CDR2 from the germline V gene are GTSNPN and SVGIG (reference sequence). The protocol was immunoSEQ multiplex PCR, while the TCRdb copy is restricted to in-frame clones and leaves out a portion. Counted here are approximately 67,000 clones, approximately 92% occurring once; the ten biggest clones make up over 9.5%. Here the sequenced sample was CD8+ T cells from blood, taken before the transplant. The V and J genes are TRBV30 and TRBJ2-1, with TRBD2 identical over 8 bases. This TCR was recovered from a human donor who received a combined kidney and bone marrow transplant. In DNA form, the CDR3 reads TGTGCCTGGAAAACGGGAGGGCGGGGTAATGAGCAGTTCTTC. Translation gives CAWKTGGRGNEQFF.